Listed below are T cell receptor beta chains from one sample, sequenced in a study of graft-versus-host responses after intestinal transplantation. Antigens for these TCRs are unknown. The assay was immunoSEQ multiplex PCR, and TCRdb's table has in-frame clones only and misses some. Of approximately 78,000 clones listed, 80% to 90% are singletons. This specimen was unstimulated CD8+ T cells sorted from spleen or lymph node cells, taken before transplant. Source of these receptors: a human donor who was the organ donor for an intestinal transplant. CDR3s leave out the opening cysteine and the closing phenylalanine or tryptophan.

TRBJ1-1 | 13 | TRBV19 | ASSIGNPIYTEAF
TRBJ2-1 | 12 | TRBV5-1 | ASSLGQGYNEQF
TRBJ2-7 | 12 | TRBV6-1 | ASSRTMGSYEQY
TRBJ2-1 | 11 | TRBV28 | AILRDTMNEQF
TRBJ2-1 | 13 | TRBV13 | ASSSLDRGYNEQF
TRBJ1-1 | 10 | TRBV2 | ASGLLNTEAF
TRBJ1-1 | 10 | TRBV7-9 | ASSPGGPEAF
TRBJ2-7 | 10 | TRBV5-1 | ASSLDALEQY
TRBJ2-7 | 13 | TRBV28 | ASSLFSGTDYEQY
TRBJ2-7 | 9 | TRBV7-8 | ASSAAYEQY
TRBJ1-5 | 13 | TRBV27 | ASIRFGGSNQPQH
TRBJ1-5 | 15 | TRBV15 | ATSRAPEGVSNQPQH
TRBJ1-1 | 16 | TRBV2 | ASSPHRGVTLAMTEAF
TRBJ2-3 | 15 | TRBV6-1 | ASSESRQRRFPDTQY
TRBJ1-2 | 16 | TRBV19 | ASTRIPQGGPLFYGYT
. | 13 | TRBV5-1 | ASSLGSRNYYEQY
TRBJ2-5 | 13 | TRBV6-6 | ASSTGTGQAETQY
TRBJ2-2 | 14 | TRBV27 | ASSSAGGVVSGELF
TRBJ2-3 | 16 | TRBV5-1 | ASSLFPRGLEGADTQY
TRBJ2-7 | 14 | TRBV7-2 | ASSSLAGGPVYEQY
TRBJ2-1 | 13 | TRBV7-3 | ASSRGGPTHNEQF
TRBJ2-7 | 11 | TRBV30 | AWSVGPGYEQY
TRBJ1-4 | 11 | TRBV28 | ASSLLGGEKLF
TRBJ1-2 | 14 | TRBV6-5 | ASSYSNRGRANGYT
TRBJ1-6 | 14 | TRBV2 | ASSDAGVLWDSPLH
TRBJ2-2 | 11 | TRBV27 | ASARQGPGELF
TRBJ1-5 | 14 | TRBV28 | ASNPGQIYSNQPQH
TRBJ2-7 | 12 | TRBV7-8 | ASSSRLADYEQY
TRBJ2-3 | 14 | TRBV4-2 | ASSQERGQGSDTQY
TRBJ1-1 | 11 | TRBV2 | ASSDRDSVGAF
TRBJ1-2 | 9 | TRBV2 | ASSELKGRN
TRBJ2-6 | 13 | TRBV6-1 | ASSESTAGANVLT
TRBJ2-7 | 9 | TRBV30 | AWSVLHEQY
TRBJ2-2 | 15 | TRBV27 | ASSFRTARKNTGELF
TRBJ1-1 | 12 | TRBV6-1 | ASSESRVLAEAF
TRBJ1-5 | 12 | TRBV7-9 | ASSLAGLNQPQH
TRBJ2-2 | 14 | TRBV6-5 | ASSFLTGGWGGELF
TRBJ2-1 | 14 | TRBV4-2 | ASSQDGTSGYNEQF
TRBJ2-1 | 13 | TRBV27 | ASRVRGNSYNEQF
TRBJ1-1 | 13 | TRBV18 | ASSPGQGENTEAF
TRBJ2-7 | 11 | TRBV27 | ASSFGGGREQY
TRBJ2-1 | 11 | TRBV13 | ASSPGTYNEQF
TRBJ2-5 | 13 | TRBV6-1 | ASSELAGGSETQY
TRBJ2-2 | 13 | TRBV28 | ASSLFQTVTGELF
TRBJ2-7 | 12 | TRBV18 | ASSPSGDFYEQY
TRBJ2-7 | 11 | TRBV19 | ASRGQGAHEQY
TRBJ1-1 | 10 | TRBV30 | AWSPLGTEAF
TRBJ2-1 | 11 | TRBV7-7 | ASSPSGVNEQF
TRBJ1-1 | 15 | TRBV4-1 | ASSLHGTGTLRTEAF
TRBJ1-1 | 13 | TRBV28 | ASSHGTELYTEAF
TRBJ1-4 | 16 | TRBV4-1 | ASSQEWLYSPRREKLF
TRBJ1-1 | 15 | TRBV9 | ASSPWTGSSGNTEAF
TRBJ1-4 | 11 | TRBV29-1 | SVQPDGHEKLF
TRBJ1-6 | 13 | TRBV5-1 | ASSLGPPYNSPLH